This passage covers 22 T cell receptor beta chains from one sample sequenced in a study of preoperative IRX-2 immunotherapy in early breast cancer. Stated treatment: preoperative locoregional IRX-2 cytokine immunotherapy. Assay: immunoSEQ multiplex PCR; the TCRdb copy retains only in-frame clones and omits some. Of around 29,000 clones in the sample, approximately 80% were seen once. Sampling was done from a patient treated with IRX-2 immunotherapy. The receptors shown here come from a human donor with breast cancer.

This rearrangement joins TRBV6-8 to TRBJ1-5, with D maybe TRBD1 (5 bases). Germline CDR1 and CDR2: MNHGY and SAAAGT. CDR3 length equals 12 residues. With 5 bases removed from V and 5 bases from J, the gap between germline ends came to 7 bases. CDR3 sequence: CASSEGHQPQHF. The CDR3 DNA reads as TGTGCCAGCAGTGAGGGGCATCAGCCCCAGCATTTT.

This chain's CDR3 is CASSESLEGYEKLFF. CDR3 DNA sequence: TGCGCCAGCAGTGAGTCGCTGGAGGGGTATGAAAAACTGTTTTTT. The genes are TRBV10-2 and TRBJ1-4; tentative D call: TRBD1 (5 bases). The CDR3 length is 15 residues. Trimming pared 0 bases from V and 6 bases from J, leaving 11 bases between. CDR1 WSHSY and CDR2 SAAADI come from the germline V gene.

This sequence joins TRBV28 and TRBJ1-5; D unresolved. V lost 8 bases to trimming and J lost 1 base, with 6 bases between them. The CDR3 extends over 12 amino acids. CDR1 and CDR2 from the germline V gene are MDHEN and SYDVKM. CDR3 sequence: CASWGSNQPQHF. The DNA for the CDR3 is TGTGCCAGCTGGGGAAGCAATCAGCCCCAGCATTTT. Based on the CDR3 plus reference TRBV28 and TRBJ1-5, the full variable domain is DVKVTQSSRYLVKRTGEKVFLECVQDMDHENMFWYRQDPGLGLRLIYFSYDVKMKEKGDIPEGYSVSREKKERFSLILESASTNQTSMYLCASWGSNQPQHFGDGTRLSIL.

This clone was observed a few times. CDR3 amino acids: CAWSYRALLAGTPFF. CDR3 coding DNA: TGTGCCTGGAGTTACAGGGCCCTACTAGCGGGAACTCCCTTCTTC. The genes are TRBV30 and TRBJ2-1; 10 bases match TRBD2. Per germline, CDR1 GTSNPN and CDR2 SVGIG (reference sequence). Germline trimming cut 2 bases from V and 16 bases from J; bases unmatched to any gene: 17. This CDR3 is built from 15 residues.

This clone was observed a handful of times. The V gene is TRBV19, the J gene TRBJ2-2; D unresolved. The ends were cut back, 4 bases at V and 2 bases at J, with 5 bases in the middle. The CDR3 has 13 amino acids. Germline values: CDR1 LNHDA, CDR2 SQIVND (reference sequence). The CDR3 protein is CASSTINTGELFF. In nucleotides, the CDR3 is TGTGCCAGTAGTACGATCAACACCGGGGAGCTGTTTTTT.

The chain joins TRBV11-3 to TRBJ1-5; 9 bases are shared with TRBD1. This CDR3 is built from 16 residues. Looked up from germline, CDR1 is SGHNT and CDR2 is YENEEA. The J segment lost 4 bases and the V segment lost 5 bases, leaving 9 bases of the junction unmatched. The DNA of the CDR3 is TGTGCCAGCAGCAAGGGCGGACAGGGGAAGAATCAGCCCCAGCATTTT. It translates to CASSKGGQGKNQPQHF.

This clone was observed a few times. The J gene is TRBJ2-2, the V gene TRBV19, with 7 bases identical to TRBD2. Germline trimming cut 2 bases from V and 4 bases from J; bases unmatched to any gene: 7. The CDR3 has 16 residues. Germline V CDR1 and CDR2: LNHDA, SQIVND (reference sequence). The CDR3 region is CASSILHSGGTGELFF. CDR3 coding DNA: TGTGCCAGTAGTATACTCCATTCGGGGGGCACCGGGGAGCTGTTTTTT.

This sequence joins TRBV6-8 and TRBJ1-1; 8 bases are shared with TRBD1. CDR3 length equals 15 residues. Looked up from germline, CDR1 is MNHGY and CDR2 is SAAAGT. J lost 2 bases, V lost 4 bases, and 6 bases had no gene match. The CDR3 protein is CASSSNRGTNTEAFF. CDR3 in DNA: TGTGCCAGCAGTTCCAACAGGGGGACTAACACTGAAGCTTTCTTT.

V is TRBV7-6 and J is TRBJ2-5; D perhaps matches TRBD2 (5 bases). Germline CDR1 and CDR2: SGHVS and FNYEAQ. The CDR3 covers 14 residues. Trimming removed 3 bases at V and 7 bases at J, with 15 bases between. In nucleotides, the CDR3 is TGTGCCAGCAGCTTGGTCGGAGGCCTAGTGACCCAGTACTTC. Its protein product is CASSLVGGLVTQYF.

The V and J genes are TRBV30 and TRBJ1-3; D gene uncertain. The CDR3 is made up of 13 amino acids. Trimming took off 5 bases at V and 2 bases at J, with 10 bases between the two ends. CDR1 GTSNPN and CDR2 SVGIG come from the germline V gene (reference sequence). CDR3 bases: TGTGCCTGGTCGATAAAGGCTGGAAACACCATATATTTT. Protein sequence: CAWSIKAGNTIYF.

V is TRBV19 and J is TRBJ1-2; no clear D gene. The CDR3 is 15 residues long. V gave up 4 bases and J gave up 4 bases, with 16 bases separating them. CDR1 and CDR2 (germline): LNHDA, SQIVND (reference sequence). The CDR3 loop reads CASSSRPAPSYGYTF. CDR3 sequence (DNA): TGTGCCAGTAGTAGTCGGCCAGCCCCTTCCTATGGCTACACCTTC.

The V gene is TRBV5-1, the J gene TRBJ2-7, with 9 bases aligning to TRBD1. J lost 2 bases, V lost 7 bases, and 10 bases had no gene match. The CDR3 is 15 residues long. Germline V gene data show CDR1 as SGHRS and CDR2 as YFSETQ. CDR3 nucleotides: TGCGCCAGCTTCCCCGGGACAGGGTTTCCCTACGAGCAGTACTTC. Translated, it gives CASFPGTGFPYEQYF.

The chain couples TRBV1 to TRBJ1-1; TRBD1, as called in the table, went unchecked against the DNA. TRBV1 is a pseudogene segment. The CDR3 has 17 amino acids. CDR3 nucleotide sequence: TGCGCCAGCAGCCAACACGTCCGGGACAGGGTTGGGACTGAAGCTTTCTTT. Amino acids: CASSQHVRDRVGTEAFF.

This chain joins TRBV7-1 and TRBJ2-3; D is ambiguous. TRBV7-1 is an ORF, and what it does is uncertain. CDR3 size: 15 residues. The V gene lost 5 bases and the J gene lost 3 bases, with 15 bases spanning the gap. Written as DNA, the CDR3 is TGTGCCAGCAGCAAGGACGGCATAGGAACAGATACGCAGTATTTT. It encodes CASSKDGIGTDTQYF.

The V call is TRBV28, the J call TRBJ2-3; D could derive from TRBD1 or TRBD2 (6 bases each). From germline, CDR1 is MDHEN and CDR2 SYDVKM. The length of the CDR3 is 13 residues. The V and J ends lost 10 bases and 2 bases respectively, with 13 bases between them. CDR3 amino acids: CAIRGQVTDTQYF. In DNA, the CDR3 is TGTGCCATTCGGGGGCAGGTCACAGATACGCAGTATTTT. Full variable domain (rest looked up from reference TRBV28 and TRBJ2-3): DVKVTQSSRYLVKRTGEKVFLECVQDMDHENMFWYRQDPGLGLRLIYFSYDVKMKEKGDIPEGYSVSREKKERFSLILESASTNQTSMYLCAIRGQVTDTQYFGPGTRLTVL.

V is TRBV6-8 and J is TRBJ1-1; D gene ambiguous. The CDR3 is 13 residues long. CDR1 and CDR2 (germline): MNHGY, SAAAGT. Trimming removed 6 bases from V and 0 bases from J, with 8 bases in between. CDR3: CASRRTLNTEAFF. DNA for the CDR3: TGTGCCAGCAGACGGACCCTGAACACTGAAGCTTTCTTT.

A few counts support this clone. This chain uses TRBV11-3 with TRBJ2-2; no firm D call. The V and J ends lost 7 bases and 2 bases respectively, with 11 bases between them. Germline V gives CDR1 SGHNT, CDR2 YENEEA. The CDR3 length is 14 residues. CDR3 region: CASNSVVNTGELFF. Written as DNA, the CDR3 is TGTGCCAGCAACTCTGTGGTAAACACCGGGGAGCTGTTTTTT.

This CDR3 is CASSIDRVRQPQHF. The CDR3 coding sequence is TGTGCCAGTAGTATAGACAGGGTCCGCCAGCCCCAGCATTTT. The genes are TRBV19 and TRBJ1-5, with a possible D match to TRBD1 (5 bases). The CDR3 has 14 amino acids. The germline CDR1 and CDR2 sequences are LNHDA and SQIVND (reference sequence). V dropped 0 bases and J dropped 7 bases, with 10 bases sitting between them. Full variable domain (remainder filled in from reference TRBV19 and TRBJ1-5): DGGITQSPKYLFRKEGQNVTLSCEQNLNHDAMYWYRQDPGQGLRLIYYSQIVNDFQKGDIAEGYSVSREKKESFPLTVTSAQKNPTAFYLCASSIDRVRQPQHFGDGTRLSIL.

This clone was seen just once. J is TRBJ2-2 and V is TRBV15; D not resolved. This CDR3 has 14 residues. Germline CDR1 LNHNV, CDR2 YYDKDF (reference sequence). Trimming removed 0 bases from V and 4 bases from J, with 6 bases in between. The CDR3 protein is CATSRDLGTGELFF. Written as DNA, the CDR3 is TGTGCCACCAGCAGAGATTTAGGCACCGGGGAGCTGTTTTTT.

The sample holds a few counts of this clone. The chain joins TRBV11-3 to TRBJ2-3; D gene uncertain. CDR3 size: 14 residues. Germline V CDR1 and CDR2: SGHNT, YENEEA. V was clipped by 5 bases and J by 4 bases, with 13 bases between them. The CDR3 DNA reads TGTGCCAGCAGCCGAAGTAGTTGGGCAGATACGCAGTATTTT. Its protein product is CASSRSSWADTQYF.

The rearrangement links TRBV11-3 to TRBJ1-2; 11 nucleotides match TRBD1. Looked up from germline, CDR1 is SGHNT and CDR2 is YENEEA. The trim removed 5 bases at V and 7 bases at J, leaving 6 bases unmatched. The CDR3 contains 14 residues. This chain's CDR3 is CASSPGQGAGGYTF. The CDR3 DNA is TGTGCCAGCAGCCCCGGACAGGGGGCGGGTGGCTACACCTTC.

The CDR3 region is CASSQTPGPLHF. In DNA, the CDR3 is TGCGCCAGCAGTCAAACGCCGGGCCCCCTCCACTTT. The genes are TRBV1 and TRBJ1-6. TRBV1 is shown as a pseudogene. This CDR3 contains 12 residues.